This TCR beta chain was recovered during a study of T cells in Graves' hyperthyroidism and ophthalmopathy. Study-level background: Peripheral blood draws took place at initial diagnosis, ahead of any treatment.

CDR3 length equals 15 residues. Germline assignment: CDR1 SGHKS and CDR2 YYEKEE (reference sequence). TCR beta CDR3 regions were amplified from RNA. First-round RT-PCR with HTBI primers amplified the TCR CDR3 region. TCRdb recomputed calls from the multiplex PCR reads with MiXCR, one row per CDR3 protein. Among over 250,000 distinct CDR3 sequences listed, 22% were seen once. A Clinical Activity Score of at least 3, a NOSPECS grade of at least 4 and a duration under 3 months were recorded in the ophthalmopathy patients. Findings and caveats of the study: Patients with ophthalmopathy were separated from those with stable hyperthyroidism by a 13 V-J model. Among clonotypes expanded in thyroid above 0.001, most were also found in blood.

In regard to this clonotype: Its antigen is unidentified. The junction shows a germline mismatch at one end, possibly a read error.

The clonotype was recovered from a man under 40 with Graves' ophthalmopathy. Sequencing input: blood. The chain is built from TRBV5-5 and TRBJ2-3, with D perhaps matching TRBD2 (6 bases). The CDR3: CVSSSGLSRTDTQYF. As DNA, the CDR3 is TGTGTCAGCAGCTCCGGACTATCCCGCACAGATACGCAGTATTTT.